This T cell receptor (beta chain) was sequenced for a study of blood T cells in healthy people across ages. J gave up 6 bases and V 0 bases, and 4 bases lay outside the gene matches. The CDR3 is 15 residues long. Germline-derived CDR1 and CDR2 are SGHNT and YYREEE (reference sequence). A second PCR of 7 to 11 cycles used a sample-barcoded 5' primer and a J-beta primer mix. Via MiXCR, TCRdb re-called the 5' RACE reads, giving one row per CDR3 protein. The sample includes 500,000 to 550,000 distinct CDR3 sequences, approximately 25% seen only once; the top ten take approximately 10%. The sample was also linked to a second study, of T cells of mothers and their children.

V and J are TRBV5-4 and TRBJ1-2; the match to TRBD1 covers 11 bases. The clonotype comes from a boy younger than 18 in good health. Sequencing input: blood. The CDR3 reads CASSLAPGQGDGYTF. The CDR3 DNA is TGTGCCAGCAGCTTGGCCCCGGGACAGGGGGATGGCTACACCTTC. The variable domain in full, completed from reference TRBV5-4 and TRBJ1-2, reads ETGVTQSPTHLIKTRGQQVTLRCSSQSGHNTVSWYQQALGQGPQFIFQYYREEENGRGNFPPRFSGLQFPNYSSELNVNALELDDSALYLCASSLAPGQGDGYTFGSGTRLTVV.